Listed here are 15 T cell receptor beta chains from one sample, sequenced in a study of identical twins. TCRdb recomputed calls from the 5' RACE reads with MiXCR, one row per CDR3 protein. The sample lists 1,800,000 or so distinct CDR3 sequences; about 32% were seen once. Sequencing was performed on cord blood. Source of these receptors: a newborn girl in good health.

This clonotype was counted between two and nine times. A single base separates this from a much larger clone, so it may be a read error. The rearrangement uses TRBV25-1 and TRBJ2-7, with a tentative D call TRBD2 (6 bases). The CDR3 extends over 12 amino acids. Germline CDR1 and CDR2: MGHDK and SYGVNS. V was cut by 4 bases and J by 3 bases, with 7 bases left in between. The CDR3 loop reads CASSGDFYEQYF. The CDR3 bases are TGTGCCAGCAGTGGGGACTTCTACGAGCAGTACTTC.

CDR3 DNA: TGTGCCAGCAGCTTAAGGTGGTCTGGTGAGTCCTACGAGCAGTACTTC. It is translated as CASSLRWSGESYEQYF. The J gene is TRBJ2-7, the V gene TRBV11-1; D not resolved. Germline V gene sequence: CDR1 SGHAT, CDR2 FQDESV (reference sequence). Trimming cost V 2 bases and J 1 base, with 15 bases left between them. The CDR3 length is 16 residues.

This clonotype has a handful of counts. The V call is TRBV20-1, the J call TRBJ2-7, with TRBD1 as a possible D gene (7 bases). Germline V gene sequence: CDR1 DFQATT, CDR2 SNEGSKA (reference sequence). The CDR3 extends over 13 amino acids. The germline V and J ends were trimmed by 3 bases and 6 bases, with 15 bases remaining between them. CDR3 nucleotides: TGCAGTGCTAGGGAGGGGGCTAGCTTCGAGCAGTACTTC. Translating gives CSAREGASFEQYF.

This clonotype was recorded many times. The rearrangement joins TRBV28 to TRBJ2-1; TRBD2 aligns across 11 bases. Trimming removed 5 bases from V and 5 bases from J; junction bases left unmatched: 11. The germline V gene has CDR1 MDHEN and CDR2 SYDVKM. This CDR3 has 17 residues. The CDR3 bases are TGTGCCAGCAGTCTACCCTCGACTAGCGGGATCCACAATGAGCAGTTCTTC. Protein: CASSLPSTSGIHNEQFF.

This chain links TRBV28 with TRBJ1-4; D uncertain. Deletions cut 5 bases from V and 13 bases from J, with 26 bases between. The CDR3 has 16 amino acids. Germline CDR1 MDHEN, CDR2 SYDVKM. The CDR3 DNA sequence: TGTGCCAGCAGTAAACGGGCCCCGTTGGGCGAAAAGAGACTGTTTTTT. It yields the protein CASSKRAPLGEKRLFF.

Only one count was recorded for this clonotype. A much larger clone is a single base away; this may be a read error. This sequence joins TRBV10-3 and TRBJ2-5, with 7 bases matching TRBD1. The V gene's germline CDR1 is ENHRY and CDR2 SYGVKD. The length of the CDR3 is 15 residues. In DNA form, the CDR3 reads TGTGCCATCAGTGGGGGGACAGAAAGAAAAGAGACCCAGTCCTTC. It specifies CAISGGTERKETQSF.

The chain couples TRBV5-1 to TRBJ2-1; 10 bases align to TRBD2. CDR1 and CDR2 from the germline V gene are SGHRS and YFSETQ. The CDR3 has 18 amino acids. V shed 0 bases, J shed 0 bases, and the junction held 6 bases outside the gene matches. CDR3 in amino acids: CASSLAGTSASSYNEQFF. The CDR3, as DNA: TGCGCCAGCAGCTTGGCGGGGACTAGCGCAAGCTCCTACAATGAGCAGTTCTTC.

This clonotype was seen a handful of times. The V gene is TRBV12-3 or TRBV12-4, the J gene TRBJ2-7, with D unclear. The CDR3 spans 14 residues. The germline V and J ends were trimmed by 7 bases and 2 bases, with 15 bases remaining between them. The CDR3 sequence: CASTPSRRTYEQYF. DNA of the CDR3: TGTGCCAGCACACCTTCTAGGAGAACCTACGAGCAGTACTTC.

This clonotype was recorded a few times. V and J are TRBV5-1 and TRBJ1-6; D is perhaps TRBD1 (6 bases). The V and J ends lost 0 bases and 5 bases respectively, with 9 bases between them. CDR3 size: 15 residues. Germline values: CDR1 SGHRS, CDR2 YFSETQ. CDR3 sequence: CASSLARGNNSPLHF. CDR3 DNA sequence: TGCGCCAGCAGCTTGGCCAGGGGCAATAATTCACCCCTCCACTTT.

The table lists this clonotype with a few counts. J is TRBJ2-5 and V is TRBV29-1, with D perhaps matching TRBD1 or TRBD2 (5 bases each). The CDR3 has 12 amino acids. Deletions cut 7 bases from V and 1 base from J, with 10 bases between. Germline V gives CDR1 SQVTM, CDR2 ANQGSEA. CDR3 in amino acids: CSAGDGQETQYF. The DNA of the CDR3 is TGCAGCGCCGGGGACGGCCAAGAGACCCAGTACTTC.

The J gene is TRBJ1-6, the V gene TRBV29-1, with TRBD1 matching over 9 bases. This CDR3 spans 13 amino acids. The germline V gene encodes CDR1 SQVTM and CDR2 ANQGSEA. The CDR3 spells CGTGSSYNSPLHF. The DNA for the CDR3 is TGCGGGACAGGGAGCTCCTATAATTCACCCCTCCACTTT.

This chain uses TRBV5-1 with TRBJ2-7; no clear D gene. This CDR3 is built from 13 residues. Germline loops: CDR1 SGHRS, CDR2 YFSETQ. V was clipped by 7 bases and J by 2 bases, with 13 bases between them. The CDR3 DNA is TGCGCCAGCGCAAAAAGCGCGGCCTACGAGCAGTACTTC. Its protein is CASAKSAAYEQYF.

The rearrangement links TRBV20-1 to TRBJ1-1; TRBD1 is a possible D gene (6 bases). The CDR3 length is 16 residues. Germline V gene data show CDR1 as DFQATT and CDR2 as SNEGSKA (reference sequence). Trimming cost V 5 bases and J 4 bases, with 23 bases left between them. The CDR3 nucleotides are TGCAGTGCTGAAAAACGTAGGGGACATGATGGCACTGAAGCTTTCTTT. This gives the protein CSAEKRRGHDGTEAFF.

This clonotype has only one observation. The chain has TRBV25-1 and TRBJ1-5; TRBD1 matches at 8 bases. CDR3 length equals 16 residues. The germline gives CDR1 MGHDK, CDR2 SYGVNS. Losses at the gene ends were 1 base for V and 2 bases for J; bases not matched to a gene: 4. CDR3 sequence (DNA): TGTGCCAGCAGTGAATTGGAGACAGGGGGCAATCAGCCCCAGCATTTT. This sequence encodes CASSELETGGNQPQHF.

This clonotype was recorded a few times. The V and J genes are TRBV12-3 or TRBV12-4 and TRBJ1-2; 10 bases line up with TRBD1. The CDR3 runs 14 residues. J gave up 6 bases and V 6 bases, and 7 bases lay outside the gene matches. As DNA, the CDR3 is TGTGCCAGCAGCCAGACAGGGGGCGCGGATGGCTACACCTTC. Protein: CASSQTGGADGYTF.